This TCR beta chain was observed in a study of identical twins. Trimming removed 10 bases from V and 0 bases from J, with 13 bases in between. This CDR3 spans 14 amino acids. Germline V gene lookup returns CDR1 SGHRS and CDR2 YFSETQ. Overall study findings and caveats: Invariant MAIT and iNKT cells could partly confound zero-insertion analyses. Out-of-frame TCR alpha sharing in monozygotic twins exceeded recombination model predictions.

This clonotype was seen repeatedly, ten times or more. No antigen is known for it. Each CDR3 protein is one row after TCRdb ran MiXCR on the 5' RACE reads. The table includes about 720,000 distinct CDR3 sequences, over 8.5% detected once. The donor group consisted entirely of healthy Caucasians. The same data also contributed to another study, on yellow fever vaccine responses in identical twins. That investigation notes: Each twin's T cell response to the vaccine was reported to look partly convergent and partly personalized.

The rearrangement joins TRBV5-1 to TRBJ2-2; D gene uncertain. This TCR derives from a woman aged 18 to 35 in good health. Sequencing was done on a sample of PBMCs. CDR3 region: CAARMEANTGELFF. CDR3 bases: TGCGCCGCCCGTATGGAAGCGAACACCGGGGAGCTGTTTTTT.